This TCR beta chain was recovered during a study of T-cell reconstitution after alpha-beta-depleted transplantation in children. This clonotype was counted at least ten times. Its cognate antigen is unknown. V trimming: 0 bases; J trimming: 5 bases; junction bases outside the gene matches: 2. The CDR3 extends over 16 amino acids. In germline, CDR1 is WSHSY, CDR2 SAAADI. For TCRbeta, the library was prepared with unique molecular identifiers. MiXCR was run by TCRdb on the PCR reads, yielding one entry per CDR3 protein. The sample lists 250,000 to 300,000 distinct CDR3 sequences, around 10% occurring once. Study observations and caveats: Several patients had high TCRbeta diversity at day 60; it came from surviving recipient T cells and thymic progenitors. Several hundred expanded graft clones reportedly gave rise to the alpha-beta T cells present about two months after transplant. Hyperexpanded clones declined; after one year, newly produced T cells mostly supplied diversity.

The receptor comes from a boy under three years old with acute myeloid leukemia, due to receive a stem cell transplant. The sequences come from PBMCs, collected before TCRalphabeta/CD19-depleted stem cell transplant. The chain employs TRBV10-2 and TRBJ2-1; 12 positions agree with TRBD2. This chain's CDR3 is CASSESLAGGNNEQFF. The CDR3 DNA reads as TGCGCCAGCAGTGAGTCGCTAGCGGGAGGGAACAATGAGCAGTTCTTC.